A single sample is the source of the 24 T cell receptor beta chains below, sequenced in a study of T cells in localized non-small cell lung cancer. This table comes from immunoSEQ multiplex PCR, and its TCRdb copy is limited to in-frame clones, with some not included. The data show about 40,000 clones, approximately 84% seen once. The material sequenced was peripheral blood, taken before any cancer treatment. These receptors were collected from a man between 35 and 75 years old with stage I lung adenocarcinoma.

This chain connects TRBV28 to TRBJ2-2; 7 bases match TRBD1. Germline V gene sequence: CDR1 MDHEN, CDR2 SYDVKM. The CDR3 contains 15 residues. V gave up 1 base and J gave up 6 bases; unmatched junction bases: 5. CDR3 nucleotide sequence: TGTGCCAGCAGTTTATCAGGGGGTGACTCCGGGGAGCTGTTTTTT. The encoded protein is CASSLSGGDSGELFF.

This chain joins TRBV6-4 and TRBJ2-1, with D possibly being TRBD1 (6 bases). V lost 6 bases to trimming and J lost 2 bases, with 14 bases between them. The CDR3 has 15 amino acids. Germline loops: CDR1 MRHNA, CDR2 SNTAGT. This CDR3 reads CASRRTAETYNEQFF. In nucleotides, the CDR3 is TGTGCCAGCAGGAGGACAGCCGAAACCTACAATGAGCAGTTCTTC.

V and J are TRBV2 and TRBJ1-5, with D maybe TRBD1 (5 bases). The length of the CDR3 is 14 residues. Germline-derived CDR1 and CDR2 are SNHLY and FYNNEI. V gave up 5 bases and J gave up 0 bases, with 8 bases separating them. For the CDR3, the DNA is TGTGCCAGCAGTATGGGGGGTAGCAATCAGCCCCAGCATTTT. It yields the protein CASSMGGSNQPQHF.

This rearrangement joins TRBV6-4 to TRBJ2-7, with 8 bases lining up with TRBD1. CDR1 MRHNA and CDR2 SNTAGT come from the germline V gene. The CDR3 spans 15 residues. V was pared by 3 bases and J by 3 bases, with 7 bases of the junction left unmatched. CDR3 sequence: CASSEGTGVFYEQYF. DNA for the CDR3: TGTGCCAGCAGTGAGGGGACAGGAGTTTTCTACGAGCAGTACTTC.

This chain uses TRBV25-1 with TRBJ2-3; D not resolved. Germline values: CDR1 MGHDK, CDR2 SYGVNS. This CDR3 spans 14 amino acids. The ends were cut back, 0 bases at V and 0 bases at J, with 4 bases in the middle. The CDR3 DNA sequence: TGTGCCAGCAGTGAATATCGAAGCACAGATACGCAGTATTTT. It is translated as CASSEYRSTDTQYF.

The chain is built from TRBV4-3 and TRBJ2-5; D is unresolved. This CDR3 is 14 amino acids long. The V end lost 4 bases, the J end lost 5 bases, and 14 bases lay between the germline ends. The V gene's germline CDR1 is LGHNA and CDR2 YSLEER. As DNA, the CDR3 is TGCGCCAGCAGCCGGAAGGTTCGTGGTGAGACCCAGTACTTC. This codes for CASSRKVRGETQYF.

J is TRBJ1-2 and V is TRBV18, with 7 bases fitting TRBD1. The CDR3 covers 14 residues. J was trimmed by 3 bases and V by 4 bases; bases with no gene match: 5. Germline CDR1 reads KGHSH; CDR2 reads LQKENI. The CDR3 is CASSQRGTDYGYTF. Written as DNA, the CDR3 is TGTGCCAGCTCACAACGTGGGACAGACTATGGCTACACCTTC.

CDR3 DNA: TGTGCCAGTAGTCCCCAGGGGGTTGGCACTGAAGCTTTCTTT. Protein sequence: CASSPQGVGTEAFF. V and J are TRBV19 and TRBJ1-1; 7 nucleotides align to TRBD1. The length of the CDR3 is 14 residues. Germline lookup yields CDR1 LNHDA and CDR2 SQIVND (reference sequence). Germline trimming cut 5 bases from V and 4 bases from J; bases unmatched to any gene: 7.

The V gene is TRBV7-6, the J gene TRBJ2-1; no firm D call. V lost 0 bases to trimming and J lost 8 bases, with 8 bases between them. This CDR3 is 13 amino acids long. Germline-derived CDR1 and CDR2 are SGHVS and FNYEAQ. In DNA, the CDR3 is TGTGCCAGCAGCTTAGCACCCTTGGATGAGCAGTTCTTC. Translation gives CASSLAPLDEQFF.

This chain joins TRBV27 and TRBJ2-7; D might be TRBD1 or TRBD2, each matching 5 bases. Germline V gene sequence: CDR1 MNHEY, CDR2 SMNVEV (reference sequence). The CDR3 totals 13 residues. V shed 5 bases and J shed 9 bases, with 17 bases lying between them. CDR3 in amino acids: CASSLKGFGGQYF. The CDR3 nucleotides are TGTGCCAGCAGTCTAAAAGGGTTTGGGGGGCAGTACTTC.

This chain uses TRBV4-3 with TRBJ2-7; no reliable D call. The germline V and J ends were trimmed by 0 bases and 0 bases, with 6 bases remaining between them. This CDR3 spans 14 amino acids. Germline V gene sequence: CDR1 LGHNA, CDR2 YSLEER. In DNA form, the CDR3 reads TGCGCCAGCAGCCAAGATTGGAACTCCTACGAGCAGTACTTC. Encoded protein: CASSQDWNSYEQYF.

The chain joins TRBV5-1 to TRBJ1-1; D gene unclear. The germline gives CDR1 SGHRS, CDR2 YFSETQ. The V and J ends lost 5 bases and 7 bases respectively, with 12 bases between them. CDR3 size: 12 residues. CDR3 coding DNA: TGCGCCAGCAGGAAGACGGACCATGAAGCTTTCTTT. It encodes CASRKTDHEAFF.

The chain recombines TRBV10-3 with TRBJ2-5; no clear D gene. Trimming removed 0 bases from V and 13 bases from J, with 15 bases in between. CDR1 and CDR2 from the germline V gene are ENHRY and SYGVKD. This CDR3 is 13 amino acids long. The CDR3 DNA reads as TGTGCCATCAGTGAGTCGAATCAAGGACCGTCGTACTTC. This gives the protein CAISESNQGPSYF.

The genes are TRBV2 and TRBJ1-3, with 8 bases matching TRBD1. Germline loops: CDR1 SNHLY, CDR2 FYNNEI. This CDR3 comprises 12 residues. Germline trimming cut 9 bases from V and 9 bases from J; bases unmatched to any gene: 7. CDR3 DNA sequence: TGTGCCAGGACAGGGGCCGGGGCCACCATATATTTT. Its protein is CARTGAGATIYF.

This clone appeared once. CDR3 bases: TGTGCCACCAGCTCCCAGCGGGGCAAAGAGACCCAGTACTTC. The encoded protein is CATSSQRGKETQYF. The J gene is TRBJ2-5, the V gene TRBV15, with TRBD2 matching 7 bases. The CDR3 contains 14 residues. Germline CDR1 is LNHNV and CDR2 is YYDKDF (reference sequence). Trimming took 5 bases from V and 3 from J; bases not matched to a gene: 6.

The V and J genes are TRBV19 and TRBJ1-1, with a possible D match to TRBD1 (5 bases). The germline CDR1 and CDR2 sequences are LNHDA and SQIVND (reference sequence). The CDR3 runs to 13 residues. Trimming removed 7 bases at V and 1 base at J, with 10 bases between. DNA for the CDR3: TGTGCCAGTACCGGGGGTTGGAACACTGAAGCTTTCTTT. Translated: CASTGGWNTEAFF. Using reference TRBV19 and TRBJ1-1 for the parts outside the CDR3, the full variable domain is DGGITQSPKYLFRKEGQNVTLSCEQNLNHDAMYWYRQDPGQGLRLIYYSQIVNDFQKGDIAEGYSVSREKKESFPLTVTSAQKNPTAFYLCASTGGWNTEAFFGQGTRLTVV.

The chain links TRBV5-4 to TRBJ2-5, with 15 bases fitting TRBD2. The CDR3 length is 19 residues. The V and J ends lost 0 bases and 5 bases, in that order; junction bases with no gene match: 11. Germline V lookup: CDR1 SGHNT, CDR2 YYREEE (reference sequence). DNA for the CDR3: TGTGCCAGCAGCTTGGGTCCCCCGGGGACTAGCGGGAGGAGGGAGACCCAGTACTTC. Translation: CASSLGPPGTSGRRETQYF.

This chain links TRBV19 with TRBJ2-2, with 11 bases that match TRBD2. The CDR3 length is 15 residues. Germline V gives CDR1 LNHDA, CDR2 SQIVND (reference sequence). The J segment lost 5 bases and the V segment lost 9 bases, leaving 8 bases of the junction unmatched. This chain's CDR3 is CASLSGRASTGELFF. The CDR3 nucleotides are TGTGCCAGCCTTAGCGGGAGGGCAAGTACCGGGGAGCTGTTTTTT.

The chain couples TRBV5-4 to TRBJ2-1, with 10 bases identical to TRBD2. This CDR3 has 16 residues. With V trimmed by 5 bases and J by 0 bases, 5 bases remained unmatched. Germline loops: CDR1 SGHNT, CDR2 YYREEE (reference sequence). The CDR3 loop is CASRDSGRSSYNEQFF. For the CDR3, the DNA is TGTGCCAGCAGAGATAGCGGGAGGAGCTCCTACAATGAGCAGTTCTTC.

This chain links TRBV19 with TRBJ1-2; D is unresolved. Germline V gene lookup returns CDR1 LNHDA and CDR2 SQIVND (reference sequence). The CDR3 length is 14 residues. Trimming removed 5 bases from V and 5 bases from J, with 15 bases in between. The CDR3 sequence: CASSSRTFPYGYTF. The CDR3 nucleotides read TGTGCCAGTAGTTCCCGGACGTTTCCTTATGGCTACACCTTC.

The count of this clone is one. J is TRBJ2-4 and V is TRBV13, with unresolved D. Trimming took off 0 bases at V and 4 bases at J, with 4 bases between the two ends. The CDR3 runs to 13 residues. Germline CDR1 PRHDT, CDR2 FYEKMQ (reference sequence). CDR3 in amino acids: CASSLGKKNIQYF. In DNA, the CDR3 is TGTGCCAGCAGCTTAGGAAAAAAAAACATTCAGTACTTC.

A few counts support this clone. The gene calls are TRBV19 and TRBJ2-7, with 10 bases identical to TRBD2. After removal of 5 bases from V and 6 bases from J, the junction contained 4 bases not matched to a gene. The germline CDR1 and CDR2 sequences are LNHDA and SQIVND (reference sequence). The CDR3 loop spans 13 amino acids. In DNA form, the CDR3 reads TGTGCCAGTAGTCTGGGACTAGCGATCGAGCAGTACTTC. It specifies CASSLGLAIEQYF.

The CDR3 DNA reads as TGTGCCAGCAGCTTAGAGGGGACAGTCGGCAATCAGCCCCAGCATTTT. It translates to CASSLEGTVGNQPQHF. The chain has TRBV7-2 and TRBJ1-5, with 7 bases lining up with TRBD1. The CDR3 spans 16 residues. The V segment lost 1 base and the J segment 2 bases; nucleotides outside the gene matches: 5. Germline-derived CDR1 and CDR2 are SGHTA and FQGNSA.

The CDR3 spells CASSSPGASQFF. CDR3 in DNA: TGTGCCAGCAGTTCCCCGGGGGCCTCCCAGTTCTTC. J is TRBJ2-1 and V is TRBV6-5; tentatively, D is TRBD1 or TRBD2 (6 bases each). The germline V gene has CDR1 MNHEY and CDR2 SVGAGI. The CDR3 runs to 12 residues. Trimming left V 4 bases short and J 13 bases short, with 14 bases between.